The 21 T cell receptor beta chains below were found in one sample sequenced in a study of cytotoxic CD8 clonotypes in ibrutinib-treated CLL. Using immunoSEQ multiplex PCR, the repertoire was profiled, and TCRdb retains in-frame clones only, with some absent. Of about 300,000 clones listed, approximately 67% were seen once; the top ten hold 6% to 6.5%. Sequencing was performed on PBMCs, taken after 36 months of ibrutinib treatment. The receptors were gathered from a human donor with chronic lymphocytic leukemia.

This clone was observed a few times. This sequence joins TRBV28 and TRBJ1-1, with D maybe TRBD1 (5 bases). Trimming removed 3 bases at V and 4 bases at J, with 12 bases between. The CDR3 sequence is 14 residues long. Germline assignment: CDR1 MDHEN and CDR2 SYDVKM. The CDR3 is CASSFPGLATEAFF. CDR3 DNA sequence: TGTGCCAGCAGTTTTCCGGGGCTGGCCACTGAAGCTTTCTTT.

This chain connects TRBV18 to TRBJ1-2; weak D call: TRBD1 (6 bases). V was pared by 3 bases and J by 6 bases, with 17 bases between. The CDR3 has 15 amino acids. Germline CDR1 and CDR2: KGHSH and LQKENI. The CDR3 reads CASSPQVGGADGYTF. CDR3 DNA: TGTGCCAGCTCACCTCAGGTTGGGGGCGCGGATGGCTACACCTTC.

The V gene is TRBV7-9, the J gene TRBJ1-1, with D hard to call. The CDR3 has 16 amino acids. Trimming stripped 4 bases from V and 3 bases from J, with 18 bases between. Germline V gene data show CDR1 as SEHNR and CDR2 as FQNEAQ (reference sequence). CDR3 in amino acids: CASSSLRWQVDTEAFF. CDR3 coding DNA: TGTGCCAGCAGCTCGCTGCGGTGGCAGGTCGACACTGAAGCTTTCTTT.

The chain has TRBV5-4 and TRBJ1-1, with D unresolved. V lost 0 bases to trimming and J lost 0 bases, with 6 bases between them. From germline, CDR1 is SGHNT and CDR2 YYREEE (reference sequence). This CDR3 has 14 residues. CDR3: CASSLGKMNTEAFF. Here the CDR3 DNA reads TGTGCCAGCAGCTTGGGAAAGATGAACACTGAAGCTTTCTTT. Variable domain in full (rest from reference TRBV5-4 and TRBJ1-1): ETGVTQSPTHLIKTRGQQVTLRCSSQSGHNTVSWYQQALGQGPQFIFQYYREEENGRGNFPPRFSGLQFPNYSSELNVNALELDDSALYLCASSLGKMNTEAFFGQGTRLTVV.

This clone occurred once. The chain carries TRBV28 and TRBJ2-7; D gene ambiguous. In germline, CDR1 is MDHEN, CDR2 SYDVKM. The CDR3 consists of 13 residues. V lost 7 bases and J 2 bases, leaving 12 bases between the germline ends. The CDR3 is CASNPIGPYEQYF. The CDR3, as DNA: TGTGCCAGCAACCCCATAGGGCCCTACGAGCAGTACTTC. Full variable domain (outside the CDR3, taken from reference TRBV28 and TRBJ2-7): DVKVTQSSRYLVKRTGEKVFLECVQDMDHENMFWYRQDPGLGLRLIYFSYDVKMKEKGDIPEGYSVSREKKERFSLILESASTNQTSMYLCASNPIGPYEQYFGPGTRLTVT.

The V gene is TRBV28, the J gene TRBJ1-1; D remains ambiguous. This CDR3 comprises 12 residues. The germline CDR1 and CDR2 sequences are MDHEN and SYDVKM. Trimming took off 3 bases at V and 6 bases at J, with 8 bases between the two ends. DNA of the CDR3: TGTGCCAGCAGTTTTGGGGTCTCTGAAGCTTTCTTT. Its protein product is CASSFGVSEAFF. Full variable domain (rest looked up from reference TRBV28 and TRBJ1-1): DVKVTQSSRYLVKRTGEKVFLECVQDMDHENMFWYRQDPGLGLRLIYFSYDVKMKEKGDIPEGYSVSREKKERFSLILESASTNQTSMYLCASSFGVSEAFFGQGTRLTVV.

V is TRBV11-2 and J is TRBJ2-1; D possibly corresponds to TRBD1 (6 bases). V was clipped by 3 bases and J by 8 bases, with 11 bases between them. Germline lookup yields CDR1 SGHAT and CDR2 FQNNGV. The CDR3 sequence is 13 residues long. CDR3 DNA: TGTGCCAGCAGCTTCACAGGGTTGGATGAGCAGTTCTTC. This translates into CASSFTGLDEQFF.

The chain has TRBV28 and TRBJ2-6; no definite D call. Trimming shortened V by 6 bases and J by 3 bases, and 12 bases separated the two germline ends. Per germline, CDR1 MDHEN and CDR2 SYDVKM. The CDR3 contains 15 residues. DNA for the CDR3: TGTGCCAGCAGCATAGACGGTTTTGGGGCCAACGTCCTGACTTTC. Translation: CASSIDGFGANVLTF.

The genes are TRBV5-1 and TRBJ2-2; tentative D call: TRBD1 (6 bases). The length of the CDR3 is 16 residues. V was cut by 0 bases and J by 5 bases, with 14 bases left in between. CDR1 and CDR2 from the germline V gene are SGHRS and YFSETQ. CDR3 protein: CASSLGSGDVTGELFF. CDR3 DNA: TGCGCCAGCAGCTTGGGATCAGGGGATGTAACCGGGGAGCTGTTTTTT.

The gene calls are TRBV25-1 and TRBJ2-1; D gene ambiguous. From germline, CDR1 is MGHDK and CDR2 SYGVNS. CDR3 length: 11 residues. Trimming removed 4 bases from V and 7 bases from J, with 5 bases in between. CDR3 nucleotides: TGTGCCAGCAGTGTACAGAATGAGCAGTTCTTC. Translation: CASSVQNEQFF.

CDR3 loop: CASSLVTGGLYGYTF. Written as DNA, the CDR3 is TGTGCCAGCAGCTTAGTGACAGGAGGACTCTATGGCTACACCTTC. This chain connects TRBV7-2 to TRBJ1-2, with D possibly TRBD1 on 6 matching bases. The germline gives CDR1 SGHTA, CDR2 FQGNSA. This CDR3 comprises 15 residues. The V end was cut by 1 base, the J end by 4 bases, with 13 bases between.

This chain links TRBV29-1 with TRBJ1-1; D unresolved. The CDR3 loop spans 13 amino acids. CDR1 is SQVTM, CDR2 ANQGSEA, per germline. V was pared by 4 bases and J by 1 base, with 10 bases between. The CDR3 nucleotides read TGCAGCGTTGTAGGGATCCCGAACACTGAAGCTTTCTTT. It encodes CSVVGIPNTEAFF.

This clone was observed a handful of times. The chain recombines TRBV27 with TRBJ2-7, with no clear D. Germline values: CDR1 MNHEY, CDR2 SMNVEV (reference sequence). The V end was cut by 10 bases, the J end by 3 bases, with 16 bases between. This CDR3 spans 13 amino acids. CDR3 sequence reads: CATSFQQHYEQYF. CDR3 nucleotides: TGTGCCACCTCGTTCCAACAGCACTACGAGCAGTACTTC.

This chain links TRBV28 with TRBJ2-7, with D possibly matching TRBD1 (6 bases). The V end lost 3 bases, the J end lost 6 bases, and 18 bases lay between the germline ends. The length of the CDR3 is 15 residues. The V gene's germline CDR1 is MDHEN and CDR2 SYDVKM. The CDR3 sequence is CASSFVGQGKFEQYF. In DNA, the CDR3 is TGTGCCAGCAGTTTTGTCGGGCAGGGGAAATTCGAGCAGTACTTC.

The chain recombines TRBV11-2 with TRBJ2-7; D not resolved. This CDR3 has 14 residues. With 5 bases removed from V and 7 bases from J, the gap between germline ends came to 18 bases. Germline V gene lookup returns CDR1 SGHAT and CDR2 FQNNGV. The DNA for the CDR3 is TGTGCCAGCAGCCCCCCCGCGACTGGGGATGAGCAGTACTTC. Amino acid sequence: CASSPPATGDEQYF.

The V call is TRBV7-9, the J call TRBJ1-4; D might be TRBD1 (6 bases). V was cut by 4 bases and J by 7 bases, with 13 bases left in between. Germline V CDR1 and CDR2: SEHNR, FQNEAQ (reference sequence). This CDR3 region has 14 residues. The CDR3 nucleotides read TGTGCCAGCAGCTGGTACAGGGACCGTGAAAAACTGTTTTTT. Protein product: CASSWYRDREKLFF.

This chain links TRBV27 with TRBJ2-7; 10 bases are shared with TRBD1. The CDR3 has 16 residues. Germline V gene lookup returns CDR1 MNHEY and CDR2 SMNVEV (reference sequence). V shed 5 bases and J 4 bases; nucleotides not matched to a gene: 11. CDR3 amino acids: CASSQMTGGARYEQYF. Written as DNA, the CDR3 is TGTGCCAGCAGTCAAATGACAGGGGGCGCGAGGTACGAGCAGTACTTC.

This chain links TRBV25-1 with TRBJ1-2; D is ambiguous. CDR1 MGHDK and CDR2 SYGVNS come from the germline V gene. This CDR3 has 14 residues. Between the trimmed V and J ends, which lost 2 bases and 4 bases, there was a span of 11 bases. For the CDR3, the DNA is TGTGCCAGCAGTGAAATTGGGTTATTCTATGGCTACACCTTC. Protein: CASSEIGLFYGYTF.

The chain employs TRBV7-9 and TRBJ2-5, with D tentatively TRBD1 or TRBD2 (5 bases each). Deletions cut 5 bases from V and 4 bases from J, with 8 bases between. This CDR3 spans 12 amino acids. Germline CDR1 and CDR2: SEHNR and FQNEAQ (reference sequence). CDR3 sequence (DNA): TGTGCCAGCAGCCGAGGGGCAGAGACCCAGTACTTC. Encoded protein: CASSRGAETQYF.

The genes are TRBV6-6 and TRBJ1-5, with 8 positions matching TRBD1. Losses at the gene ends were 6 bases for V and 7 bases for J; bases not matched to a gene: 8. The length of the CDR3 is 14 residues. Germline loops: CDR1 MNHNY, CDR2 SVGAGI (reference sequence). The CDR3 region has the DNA TGTGCCAGCAGCAGGACAGGGTTCGGCCAGCCCCAGCATTTT. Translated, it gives CASSRTGFGQPQHF.

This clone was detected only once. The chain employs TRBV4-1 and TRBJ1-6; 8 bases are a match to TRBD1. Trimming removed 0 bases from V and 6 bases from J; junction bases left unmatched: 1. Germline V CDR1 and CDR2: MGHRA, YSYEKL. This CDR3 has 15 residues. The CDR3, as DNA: TGCGCCAGCAGCCAAGACCAGGGGGCTAATTCACCCCTCCACTTT. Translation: CASSQDQGANSPLHF.